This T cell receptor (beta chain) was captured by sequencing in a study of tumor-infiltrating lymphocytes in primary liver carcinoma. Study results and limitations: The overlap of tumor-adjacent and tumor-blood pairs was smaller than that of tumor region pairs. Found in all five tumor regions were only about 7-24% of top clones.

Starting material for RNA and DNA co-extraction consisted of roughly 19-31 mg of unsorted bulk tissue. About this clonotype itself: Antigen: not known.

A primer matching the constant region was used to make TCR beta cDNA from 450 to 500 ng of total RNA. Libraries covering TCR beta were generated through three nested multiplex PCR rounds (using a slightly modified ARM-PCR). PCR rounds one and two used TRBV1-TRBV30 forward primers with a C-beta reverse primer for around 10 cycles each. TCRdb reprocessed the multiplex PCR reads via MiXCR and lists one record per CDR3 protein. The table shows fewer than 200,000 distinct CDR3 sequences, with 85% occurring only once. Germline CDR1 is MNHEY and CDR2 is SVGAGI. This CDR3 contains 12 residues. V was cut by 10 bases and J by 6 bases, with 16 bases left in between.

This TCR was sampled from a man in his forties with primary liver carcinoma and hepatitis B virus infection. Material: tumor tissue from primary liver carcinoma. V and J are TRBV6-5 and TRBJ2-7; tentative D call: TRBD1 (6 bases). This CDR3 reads CATQDGQSEQYF. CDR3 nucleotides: TGTGCCACCCAGGATGGACAGAGCGAGCAGTACTTC.